Listed here is a single T cell receptor beta chain. This entry belongs to a study of control samples from healthy donors and cancer patients. Method: immunoSEQ multiplex PCR; TCRdb's copy keeps in-frame clones and lacks some. The sample lists over 150,000 clones, nearly 96% occurring once. Germline V lookup: CDR1 MGHDK, CDR2 SYGVNS. The junction had 6 bases not matched to a gene; V was cut back by 3 bases and J by 6 bases. The CDR3 sequence is 14 residues long. The chain has TRBV25-1 and TRBJ1-2; TRBD1 matches 8 bases. Sequencing used blood. The TCR comes from a woman in her 30s in good health. CDR3 DNA sequence: TGTGCCAGCAGTGAGGTGAGGACAGGGAATGGCTACACCTTC. Protein product: CASSEVRTGNGYTF.